One sample yielded the 10 T cell receptor beta chains listed below, sequenced in a study of T cells after posttransplantation cyclophosphamide. A marrow graft followed busulfan-fludarabine conditioning, with cyclophosphamide on days +3 and +4. Assay: immunoSEQ multiplex PCR; the TCRdb copy retains only in-frame clones and omits some. The table records 20,000 to 25,000 clones without singletons, the ten largest covering around 1.9%. Specimen: PBMCs, collected after allogeneic stem cell transplant with posttransplant cyclophosphamide. The receptors stem from a young adult male patient who received an allogeneic stem cell transplant from a related donor, was CMV-positive, and had no GVHD. A subset of T cells may come from the graft donor.

This clone showed up many times. V gene TRBV9 combines with J gene TRBJ1-1; 7 bases align to TRBD1. The CDR3 is 15 residues long. Germline V gives CDR1 SGDLS, CDR2 YYNGEE. V shed 3 bases and J 1 base; nucleotides not matched to a gene: 6. This CDR3 is CASSDPGGPNTEAFF. CDR3 DNA sequence: TGTGCCAGCAGCGACCCAGGGGGGCCGAACACTGAAGCTTTCTTT.

This clone was recorded many times. This rearrangement joins TRBV10-3 to TRBJ2-1; a possible D gene is TRBD1 (5 bases). V lost 11 bases and J lost 5, with 16 bases in between. The CDR3 spans 13 residues. Germline assignment: CDR1 ENHRY and CDR2 SYGVKD. CDR3 protein: CAAQSLDNNEQFF. CDR3 in DNA: TGTGCCGCTCAGTCTTTGGACAACAATGAGCAGTTCTTC.

This clone was recorded at least ten times. The V gene is TRBV30, the J gene TRBJ1-4; D unresolved. The germline gives CDR1 GTSNPN, CDR2 SVGIG (reference sequence). V lost 2 bases and J lost 2, with 9 bases in between. The CDR3 is 14 amino acids. The CDR3, as DNA: TGTGCCTGGAGTCAGAGGGCTACTAATGAAAAACTGTTTTTT. This sequence encodes CAWSQRATNEKLFF.

Notes on this clone: Being one base from a much bigger clone, this may be a read error. The chain has TRBV6-6 and TRBJ2-2; D might be TRBD1 (6 bases). Trimming left V 0 bases short and J 5 bases short, with 13 bases between. The CDR3 runs to 16 residues. Germline-derived CDR1 and CDR2 are MNHNY and SVGAGI (reference sequence). The DNA for the CDR3 is TGTGCCAGCAGTTACTCCGTTCCAGGGGATACCGGGGAGCTGTTTTTT. Translated, it gives CASSYSVPGDTGELFF.

This clone was seen repeatedly, ten times or more. The chain links TRBV7-6 to TRBJ2-5, with 14 bases identical to TRBD2. Germline values: CDR1 SGHVS, CDR2 FNYEAQ. The CDR3 totals 16 residues. V trimming: 4 bases; J trimming: 5 bases; junction bases outside the gene matches: 6. CDR3 bases: TGTGCCAGCAGCTCGACTAGCGGGGGGGCCACGGAGACCCAGTACTTC. It yields the protein CASSSTSGGATETQYF.

At least ten counts were recorded for this clone. The chain combines TRBV13 with TRBJ2-1; the D gene is possibly TRBD2 (5 bases). Trimming removed 6 bases from V and 13 bases from J, with 16 bases in between. The germline gives CDR1 PRHDT, CDR2 FYEKMQ (reference sequence). The CDR3 covers 12 residues. The CDR3 DNA is TGTGCCAGCAGTTCTACTAGTGCCACACAGTTCTTC. It encodes CASSSTSATQFF. Looking up the rest from reference TRBV13 and TRBJ2-1 gives the full variable domain: AAGVIQSPRHLIKEKRETATLKCYPIPRHDTVYWYQQGPGQDPQFLISFYEKMQSDKGSIPDRFSAQQFSDYHSELNMSSLELGDSALYFCASSSTSATQFFGPGTRLTVL.

This clone came up many times. The rearrangement uses TRBV18 and TRBJ2-5; D is ambiguous. V was clipped by 1 base and J by 2 bases, with 11 bases between them. Germline V gene lookup returns CDR1 KGHSH and CDR2 LQKENI. This CDR3 has 15 amino acids. The CDR3, as DNA: TGTGCCAGCTCACCACTCCCTGAGCGACAAGAGACCCAGTACTTC. Translating gives CASSPLPERQETQYF.

This clone was found many times. The gene calls are TRBV2 and TRBJ2-3; TRBD2 aligns across 10 bases. Germline V gene sequence: CDR1 SNHLY, CDR2 FYNNEI. Trimming removed 4 bases from V and 1 base from J; junction bases left unmatched: 5. This CDR3 is built from 16 residues. The CDR3 loop is CASSGWLAGGTDTQYF. CDR3 bases: TGTGCCAGCAGTGGGTGGCTAGCGGGGGGCACAGATACGCAGTATTTT.

This clone occurred many times. The V gene is TRBV7-3, the J gene TRBJ2-5; 8 bases line up with TRBD2. The trim removed 4 bases at V and 5 bases at J, leaving 6 bases unmatched. The germline CDR1 and CDR2 sequences are SGHTA and FQGTGA. This CDR3 spans 14 amino acids. The CDR3, as DNA: TGTGCCAGCAGCTATTCGGGGGGGCGGGAGACCCAGTACTTC. Amino acid sequence: CASSYSGGRETQYF.

This clone was seen many times. The rearrangement joins TRBV5-6 to TRBJ2-5, with D tentatively TRBD2 (5 bases). V shed 3 bases and J shed 7 bases, with 25 bases lying between them. Germline CDR1 is SGHDT and CDR2 is YYEEEE. The CDR3 is made up of 17 amino acids. CDR3 amino acids: CASSSGPPRANEGTQYF. The CDR3 nucleotides read TGTGCCAGCAGCTCCGGGCCGCCTCGGGCCAACGAGGGGACCCAGTACTTC.